These T cell receptor beta chains were read from a single sample in a study of blood T cell repertoires in COVID-19. Clones were sequenced by immunoSEQ multiplex PCR, and TCRdb holds only the in-frame ones, with some missing. The repertoire holds about 280,000 clones, with roughly 80% as singletons. Sequenced material: PBMCs or T cells enriched from blood (not recorded which). All receptors derive from a man aged 40-55 years who had been exposed to COVID-19. Each CDR3 is given with its conserved first and last residue. Each record gives: clone size, J gene, CDR3 length, D gene, V gene, CDR3 protein, CDR3 DNA. A D gene is named only where the DNA matches it firmly. Some rows have no size entry. The others give once, few or many, or a class for an expanded clone.

. | TRBJ2-7 | 13 | . | TRBV29-1 | CSVEGGRVYEQYF | TGCAGCGTTGAAGGGGGGCGGGTCTACGAGCAGTACTTC
once | TRBJ1-2 | 14 | TRBD1 | TRBV5-1 | CASSLADRAYGYTF | TGCGCCAGCAGCTTGGCCGACAGGGCCTATGGCTACACCTTC
. | TRBJ2-7 | 16 | . | TRBV11-2 | CASSLTDRRQAYEQYF | TGTGCCAGCAGCCTTACCGACAGAAGGCAGGCATACGAGCAGTACTTC
. | TRBJ2-5 | 14 | . | TRBV7-9 | CASTTAPYQETQYF | TGTGCCAGCACCACAGCCCCGTACCAAGAGACCCAGTACTTC
. | TRBJ2-3 | 13 | . | TRBV11-2 | CASSLAHPDTQYF | TGTGCCAGCAGCTTAGCCCATCCAGATACGCAGTATTTT
. | TRBJ2-3 | 14 | TRBD2 | TRBV25-1 | CATTGRAGTDTQYF | TGTGCCACCACCGGGAGGGCGGGCACAGATACGCAGTATTTT
once | TRBJ2-1 | 12 | . | TRBV4-1 | CASSQDWHEQFF | TGCGCCAGCAGCCAAGATTGGCATGAGCAGTTCTTC
. | TRBJ1-5 | 16 | TRBD1 | TRBV14 | CASSQTGTGVQQPQHF | TGTGCCAGCAGCCAAACAGGGACAGGGGTTCAACAGCCCCAGCATTTT
. | TRBJ2-7 | 15 | . | TRBV7-2 | CASSFGGGSTGEQYF | TGTGCCAGCAGCTTCGGTGGAGGTAGCACCGGCGAGCAGTACTTC
. | TRBJ2-5 | 17 | . | TRBV20-1 | CSASRLAFSSAKETQYF | TGCAGTGCTAGTAGACTTGCCTTCTCCTCCGCTAAAGAGACCCAGTACTTC
. | TRBJ2-7 | 16 | TRBD1 | TRBV7-9 | CASSLTSRDRAHEQYF | TGTGCCAGCAGCTTAACGTCTCGGGACAGGGCCCACGAGCAGTACTTC
. | TRBJ1-2 | 14 | . | TRBV29-1 | CSGEEGRGGYGYTF | TGCAGCGGTGAAGAGGGGCGCGGGGGCTATGGCTACACCTTC
once | TRBJ2-5 | 14 | TRBD2 | TRBV6-5 | CASNRLAGVETQYF | TGTGCCAGCAACCGACTAGCGGGAGTGGAGACCCAGTACTTC
. | TRBJ2-7 | 16 | TRBD1 | TRBV7-6 | CASSLASGQGAYEQYF | TGTGCCAGCAGCTTAGCTTCAGGACAGGGGGCCTACGAGCAGTACTTC
. | TRBJ2-7 | 15 | TRBD2 | TRBV7-9 | CASSLAGTRAYEQYF | TGTGCCAGCAGCTTAGCCGGGACTAGGGCCTACGAGCAGTACTTC
. | TRBJ2-7 | 15 | . | TRBV5-4 | CASSLPGYGSYEQYF | TGTGCCAGCAGCTTGCCCGGGTATGGTTCCTACGAGCAGTACTTC
. | TRBJ2-7 | 12 | . | TRBV3-1/TRBV3-2 | CASSQGPYEQYF | TGTGCCAGCAGCCAAGGGCCCTACGAGCAGTACTTC
. | TRBJ2-1 | 15 | TRBD1 | TRBV24-1 | CATRATGGEDNEQFF | TGTGCCACCAGGGCAACAGGGGGCGAGGACAATGAGCAGTTCTTC
. | TRBJ2-7 | 15 | TRBD2 | TRBV11-2 | CASSQLAAGVYEQYF | TGTGCCAGCAGCCAGCTGGCAGCGGGAGTATACGAGCAGTACTTC
. | TRBJ2-1 | 14 | TRBD2 | TRBV6-5 | CASSRRTSRDEQFF | TGTGCCAGCAGTCGTAGGACTAGTAGAGATGAGCAGTTCTTC
. | TRBJ2-5 | 14 | TRBD2 | TRBV10-2 | CATGLAGTQETQYF | TGCGCCACGGGACTAGCGGGAACACAAGAGACCCAGTACTTC
. | TRBJ2-5 | 16 | . | TRBV5-5 | CASSYDGRASGETQYF | TGTGCCAGCAGCTACGACGGGCGGGCGTCGGGGGAGACCCAGTACTTC
. | TRBJ2-3 | 12 | . | TRBV5-1 | CASMQTSDTQYF | TGCGCCAGCATGCAGACATCAGATACGCAGTATTTT
. | TRBJ1-1 | 12 | . | TRBV19 | CASSAGHTEAFF | TGTGCCAGCTCGGCTGGGCACACTGAAGCTTTCTTT
. | TRBJ2-5 | 14 | . | TRBV27 | CASSLDRSTWTQYF | TGTGCCAGCAGTTTAGACAGGTCGACTTGGACCCAGTACTTC